These 2 T cell receptor beta chains were sequenced from one sample in a study of T cells expressing NK-cell markers. TCRdb reprocessed the 5' RACE reads, with one entry per CDR3 protein and no DNA. The listing records almost 450,000 distinct CDR3 sequences. Sequencing input: blood T cells: a sorted CD56 or NKG2C T cell subset, CD4+ or CD8+ T cells, or bulk PBMC T cells (not recorded which). The receptor set was obtained from a woman aged 18 to 69 in good health.

This chain joins TRBV28 and TRBJ1-2; TCRdb returns TRBD1, unconfirmable since there is no DNA. The CDR3 length is 15 residues. CDR1 is MDHEN, CDR2 SYDVKM, per germline. CDR3 in amino acids: CASTTPRRQGVGYTF.

The gene calls are TRBV5-1 and TRBJ2-1; TCRdb calls TRBD1, which cannot be checked without DNA. Germline V gene sequence: CDR1 SGHRS, CDR2 YFSETQ. This CDR3 is 13 amino acids long. The chain's CDR3 is CASSFSRDNEQFF.